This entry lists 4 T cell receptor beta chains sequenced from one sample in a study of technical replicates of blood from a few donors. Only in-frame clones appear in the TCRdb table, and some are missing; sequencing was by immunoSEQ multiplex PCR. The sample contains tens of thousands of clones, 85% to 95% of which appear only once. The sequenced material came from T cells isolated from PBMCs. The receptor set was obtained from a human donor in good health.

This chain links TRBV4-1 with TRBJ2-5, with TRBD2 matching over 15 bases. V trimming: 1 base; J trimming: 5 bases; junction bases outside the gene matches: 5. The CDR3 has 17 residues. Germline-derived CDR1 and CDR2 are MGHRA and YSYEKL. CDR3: CASSQAGTSGGRETQYF. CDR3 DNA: TGCGCCAGCAGCCAAGCCGGGACTAGCGGGGGGCGTGAGACCCAGTACTTC.

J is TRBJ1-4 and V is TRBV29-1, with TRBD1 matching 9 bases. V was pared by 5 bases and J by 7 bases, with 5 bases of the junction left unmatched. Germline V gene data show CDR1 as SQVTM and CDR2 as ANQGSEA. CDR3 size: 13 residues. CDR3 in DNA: TGCAGCGTTACACAGGGGGCCCGTGAAAAACTGTTTTTT. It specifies CSVTQGAREKLFF.

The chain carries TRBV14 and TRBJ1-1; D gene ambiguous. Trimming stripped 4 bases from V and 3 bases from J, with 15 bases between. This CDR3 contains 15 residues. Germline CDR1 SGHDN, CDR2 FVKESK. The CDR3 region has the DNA TGTGCCAGCAGCCGTTCCCTTAATGAGTACACTGAAGCTTTCTTT. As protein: CASSRSLNEYTEAFF.

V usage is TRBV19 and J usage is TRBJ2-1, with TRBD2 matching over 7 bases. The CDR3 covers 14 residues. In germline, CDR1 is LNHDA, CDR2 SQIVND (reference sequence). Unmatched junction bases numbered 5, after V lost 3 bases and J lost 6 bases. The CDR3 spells CASSMVGLLNEQFF. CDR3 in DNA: TGTGCCAGTAGTATGGTGGGACTACTCAATGAGCAGTTCTTC.